Included here is one T cell receptor (beta chain) sequence, with context. Clones were sequenced by immunoSEQ multiplex PCR, and TCRdb holds only the in-frame ones, with some missing. The table shows some 90,000 clones, with roughly nine tenths occurring only once. The data were obtained in a study of blood T cell repertoires in COVID-19. This CDR3 has 16 residues. V was clipped by 4 bases and J by 1 base, with 14 bases between them. The V gene's germline CDR1 is SNHLY and CDR2 FYNNEI. The specimen was peripheral blood. The rearrangement uses TRBV2 and TRBJ2-1; TRBD2 might be the D (7 bases). This TCR was recovered from a man aged 50-59 years with acute or convalescent COVID-19. CDR3 amino acids: CASSVRGGESYNEQFF. The DNA for the CDR3 is TGTGCCAGCAGTGTCCGAGGGGGGGAATCCTACAATGAGCAGTTCTTC.